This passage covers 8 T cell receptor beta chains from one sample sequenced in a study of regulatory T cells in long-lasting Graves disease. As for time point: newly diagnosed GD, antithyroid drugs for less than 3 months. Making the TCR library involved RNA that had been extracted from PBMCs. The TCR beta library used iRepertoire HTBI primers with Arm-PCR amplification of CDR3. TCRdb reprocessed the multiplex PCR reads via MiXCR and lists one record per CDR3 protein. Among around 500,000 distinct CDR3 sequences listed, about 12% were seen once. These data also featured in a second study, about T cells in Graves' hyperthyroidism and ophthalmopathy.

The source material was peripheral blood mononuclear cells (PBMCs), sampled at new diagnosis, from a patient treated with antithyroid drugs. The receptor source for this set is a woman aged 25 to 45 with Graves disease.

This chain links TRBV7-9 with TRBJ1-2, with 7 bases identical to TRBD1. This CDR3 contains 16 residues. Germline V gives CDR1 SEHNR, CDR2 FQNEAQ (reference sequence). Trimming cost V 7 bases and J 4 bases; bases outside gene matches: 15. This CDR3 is CASIPRDSASGYGYTF. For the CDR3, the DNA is TGTGCCAGCATCCCCCGGGACAGCGCAAGCGGCTATGGCTACACCTTC.

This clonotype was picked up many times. Here the CDR3 DNA reads TGTGCCAGCAGTGGAGTCCGGGACAGGGTTTTCGACTATGGCTACACCTTC. Protein product: CASSGVRDRVFDYGYTF. The V gene is TRBV2, the J gene TRBJ1-2; 9 nucleotides line up with TRBD1. The CDR3 has 17 residues. V was clipped by 4 bases and J by 3 bases; unmatched bases: 12. CDR1 and CDR2 from the germline V gene are SNHLY and FYNNEI.

The CDR3 DNA reads TGTGCCAGCAGCTTAGAACGGAAGTCGGTATTTGGCTACACCTTC. Encoded protein: CASSLERKSVFGYTF. The J gene is TRBJ1-2, the V gene TRBV13; no firm D call. V lost 1 base to trimming and J lost 7 bases, with 16 bases between them. The CDR3 runs 15 residues. In germline, CDR1 is PRHDT, CDR2 FYEKMQ (reference sequence).

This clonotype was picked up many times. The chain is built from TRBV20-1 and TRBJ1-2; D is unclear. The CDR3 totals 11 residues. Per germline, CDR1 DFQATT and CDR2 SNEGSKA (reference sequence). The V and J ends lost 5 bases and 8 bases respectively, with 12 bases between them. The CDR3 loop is CSAGGQAGYTF. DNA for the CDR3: TGCAGTGCTGGCGGTCAGGCCGGCTACACCTTC.

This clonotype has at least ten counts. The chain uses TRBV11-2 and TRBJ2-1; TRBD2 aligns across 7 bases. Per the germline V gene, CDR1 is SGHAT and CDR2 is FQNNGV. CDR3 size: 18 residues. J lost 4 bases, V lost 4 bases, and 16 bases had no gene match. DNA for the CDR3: TGTGCCAGCAGCTCCTGGACTAGTACTTGGAGAGCGTACAATGAGCAGTTCTTC. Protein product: CASSSWTSTWRAYNEQFF.

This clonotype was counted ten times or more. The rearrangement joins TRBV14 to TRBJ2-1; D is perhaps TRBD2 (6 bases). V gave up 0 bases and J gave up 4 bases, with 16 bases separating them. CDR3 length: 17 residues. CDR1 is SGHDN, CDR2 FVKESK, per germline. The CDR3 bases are TGTGCCAGCAGCCAAGATCGGGGTAGCGGAACATACAATGAGCAGTTCTTC. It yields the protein CASSQDRGSGTYNEQFF. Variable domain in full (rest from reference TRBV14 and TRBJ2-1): EAGVTQFPSHSVIEKGQTVTLRCDPISGHDNLYWYRRVMGKEIKFLLHFVKESKQDESGMPNNRFLAERTGGTYSTLKVQPAELEDSGVYFCASSQDRGSGTYNEQFFGPGTRLTVL.

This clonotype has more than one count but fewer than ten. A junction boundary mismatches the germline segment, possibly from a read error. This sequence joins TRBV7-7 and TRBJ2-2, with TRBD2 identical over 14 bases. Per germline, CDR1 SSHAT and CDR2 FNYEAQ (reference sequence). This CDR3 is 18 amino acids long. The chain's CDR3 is CASSPGTSGRPNTGELFF. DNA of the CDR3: TGTGCTAGCAGCCCGGGGACTAGCGGGAGACCGAACACCGGGGAGCTGTTTTTT. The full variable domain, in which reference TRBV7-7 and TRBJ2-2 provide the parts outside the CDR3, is GAGVSQSPRYKVTKRGQDVTLRCDPISSHATLYWYQQALGQGPEFLTYFNYEAQPDKSGLPSDRFSAERPEGSISTLTIQRTEQRDSAMYRCASSPGTSGRPNTGELFFGEGSRLTVL.

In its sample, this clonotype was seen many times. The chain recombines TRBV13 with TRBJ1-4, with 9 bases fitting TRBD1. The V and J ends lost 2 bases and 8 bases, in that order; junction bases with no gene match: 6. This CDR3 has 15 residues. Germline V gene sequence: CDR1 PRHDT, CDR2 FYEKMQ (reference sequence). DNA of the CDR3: TGTGCCAGCAGCTTACGGGACAGGGATCGAGAAAAACTGTTTTTT. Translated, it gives CASSLRDRDREKLFF.